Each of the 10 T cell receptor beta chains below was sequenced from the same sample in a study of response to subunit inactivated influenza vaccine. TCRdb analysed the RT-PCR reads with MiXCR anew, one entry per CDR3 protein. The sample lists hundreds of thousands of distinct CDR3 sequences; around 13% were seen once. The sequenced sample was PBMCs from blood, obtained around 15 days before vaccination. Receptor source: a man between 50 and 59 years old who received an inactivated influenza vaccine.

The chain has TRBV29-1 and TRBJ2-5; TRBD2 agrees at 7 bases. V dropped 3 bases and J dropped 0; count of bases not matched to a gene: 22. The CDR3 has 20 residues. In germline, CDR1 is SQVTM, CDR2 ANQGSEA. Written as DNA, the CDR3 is TGCAGCGTTGACGGGGTACGGTCTTATGGCGGGAGCCTGTACCAAGAGACCCAGTACTTC. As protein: CSVDGVRSYGGSLYQETQYF.

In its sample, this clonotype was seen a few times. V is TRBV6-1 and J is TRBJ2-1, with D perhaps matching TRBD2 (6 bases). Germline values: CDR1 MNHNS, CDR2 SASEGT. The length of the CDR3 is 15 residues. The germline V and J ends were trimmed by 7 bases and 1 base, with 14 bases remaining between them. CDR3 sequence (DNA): TGTGCCAGCAAAGGTACCGGGACTTCCTACAATGAGCAGTTCTTC. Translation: CASKGTGTSYNEQFF.

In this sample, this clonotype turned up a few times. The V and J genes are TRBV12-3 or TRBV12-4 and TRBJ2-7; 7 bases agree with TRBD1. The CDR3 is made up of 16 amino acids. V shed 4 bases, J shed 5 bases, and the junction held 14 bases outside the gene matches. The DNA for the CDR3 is TGTGCCAGCAGTTCCGCGGCTATGACAGGGTCCCACGAGCAGTACTTC. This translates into CASSSAAMTGSHEQYF.

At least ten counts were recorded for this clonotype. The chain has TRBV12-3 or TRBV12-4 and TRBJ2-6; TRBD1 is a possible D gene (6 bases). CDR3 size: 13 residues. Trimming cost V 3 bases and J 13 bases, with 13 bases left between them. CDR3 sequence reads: CASSLGRGRVLTF. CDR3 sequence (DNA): TGTGCCAGCAGTTTGGGCAGGGGAAGGGTCCTGACTTTC.

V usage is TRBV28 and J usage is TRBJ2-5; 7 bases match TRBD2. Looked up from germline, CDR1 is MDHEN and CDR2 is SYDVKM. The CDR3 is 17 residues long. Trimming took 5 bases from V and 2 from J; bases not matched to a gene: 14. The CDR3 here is CASSPLRGRLKQETQYF. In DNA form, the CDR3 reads TGTGCCAGCAGTCCCTTACGCGGGAGATTAAAGCAAGAGACCCAGTACTTC.

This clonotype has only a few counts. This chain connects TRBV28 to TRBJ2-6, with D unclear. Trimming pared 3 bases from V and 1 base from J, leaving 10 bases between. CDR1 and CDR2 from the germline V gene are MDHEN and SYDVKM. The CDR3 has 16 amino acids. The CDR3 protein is CASSFSSVSGANVLTF. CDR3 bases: TGTGCCAGCAGTTTTTCCAGCGTTTCTGGGGCCAACGTCCTGACTTTC.

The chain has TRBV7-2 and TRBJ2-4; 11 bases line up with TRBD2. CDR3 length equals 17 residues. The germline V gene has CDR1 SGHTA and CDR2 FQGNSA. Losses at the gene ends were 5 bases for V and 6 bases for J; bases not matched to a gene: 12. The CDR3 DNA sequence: TGTGCCAGCAGCCCCGGGACTAGCGGCGGCGGCGGAAACATTCAGTACTTC. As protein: CASSPGTSGGGGNIQYF.

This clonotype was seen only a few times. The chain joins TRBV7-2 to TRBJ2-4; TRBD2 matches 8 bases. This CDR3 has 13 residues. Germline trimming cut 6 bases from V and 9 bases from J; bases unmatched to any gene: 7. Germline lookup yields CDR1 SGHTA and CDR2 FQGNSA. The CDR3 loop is CASSPTGGGIQYF. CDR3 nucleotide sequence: TGTGCCAGCAGTCCAACGGGGGGGGGCATTCAGTACTTC.

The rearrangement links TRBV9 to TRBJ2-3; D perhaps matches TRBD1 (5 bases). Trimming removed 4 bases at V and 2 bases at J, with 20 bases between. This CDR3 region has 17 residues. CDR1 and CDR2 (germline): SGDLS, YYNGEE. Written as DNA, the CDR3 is TGTGCCAGCAGCCCCCGCGCAGGGCGGCCAATCACAGATACGCAGTATTTT. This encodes CASSPRAGRPITDTQYF.

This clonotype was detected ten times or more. This chain's CDR3 is CASSFAGTSTDTQYF. In DNA form, the CDR3 reads TGTGCCAGCAGTTTCGCGGGGACTAGCACAGATACGCAGTATTTT. The gene calls are TRBV12-3 or TRBV12-4 and TRBJ2-3; D is perhaps TRBD2 (6 bases). The CDR3 contains 15 residues. V lost 3 bases and J lost 0, with 10 bases in between.